The 9 T cell receptor beta chains reported below all come from one sample, sequenced in a study of shared clonotypes between healthy human individuals. Naivety among CD8 cells was defined by CD45RO negativity and positive CCR7 selection, thereby excluding terminally differentiated effector memory CD45RA+ cells. Profiling relied on immunoSEQ multiplex PCR, and the TCRdb table lists in-frame clones only, not all of them. The profile shows 800,000 to 950,000 clones, about 96% of them singletons. The sample consisted of naive CD8+ T cells sorted from blood. The receptor set was obtained from a man younger than 40 in good health.

This CDR3 is CASSKGMTYEQYF. The CDR3 DNA sequence: TGCGCCAGCAGCAAGGGGATGACCTACGAGCAGTACTTC. The J gene is TRBJ2-7, the V gene TRBV4-1; D perhaps matches TRBD1 (5 bases). V was cut by 5 bases and J by 2 bases, with 10 bases left in between. The CDR3 runs to 13 residues. In germline, CDR1 is MGHRA, CDR2 YSYEKL.

This clone was counted once. V usage is TRBV9 and J usage is TRBJ2-5, with 10 bases matching TRBD1. Losses at the gene ends were 2 bases for V and 5 bases for J; bases not matched to a gene: 6. Germline V gene sequence: CDR1 SGDLS, CDR2 YYNGEE. This CDR3 region has 15 residues. CDR3 sequence: CASSVDRGHWETQYF. CDR3 DNA: TGTGCCAGCAGCGTCGACAGGGGGCATTGGGAGACCCAGTACTTC.

As for this clone: Other DNA sequences in this specimen translate into the identical CDR3. The DNA of the CDR3 is TGCGCCAGCAGCCAAGAGAACAACAATGAGCAGTTCTTC. Protein product: CASSQENNNEQFF. The chain has TRBV4-1 and TRBJ2-1; D gene unclear. The CDR3 is made up of 13 amino acids. Trimming stripped 0 bases from V and 5 bases from J, with 5 bases between. Germline V gives CDR1 MGHRA, CDR2 YSYEKL.

The chain is built from TRBV5-1 and TRBJ2-7; the D gene is possibly TRBD1 (6 bases). The V and J ends lost 1 base and 6 bases respectively, with 8 bases between them. The CDR3 runs to 12 residues. Germline V CDR1 and CDR2: SGHRS, YFSETQ. In nucleotides, the CDR3 is TGCGCCAGCAGCTTGCCAGGGGCCGAGCAGTACTTC. Protein product: CASSLPGAEQYF.

This chain joins TRBV7-2 and TRBJ2-1; the D is unclear. Germline-derived CDR1 and CDR2 are SGHTA and FQGNSA. The CDR3 sequence is 13 residues long. Trimming pared 5 bases from V and 9 bases from J, leaving 14 bases between. For the CDR3, the DNA is TGTGCCAGCAGCGCCCCCTCAGTCGGTGAGCAGTTCTTC. This sequence encodes CASSAPSVGEQFF.

This clone has just one count. One end of the junction fails to match germline, which may point to a read error. The chain couples TRBV7-7 to TRBJ2-3; the match to TRBD2 covers 12 bases. This CDR3 has 16 residues. The germline V gene has CDR1 SSHAT and CDR2 FNYEAQ (reference sequence). The CDR3 bases are TGTGCTAGCAGCTTAGGACTAGCGGGAACCACAGATACGCAGTATTTT. Encoded protein: CASSLGLAGTTDTQYF.

The gene calls are TRBV7-8 and TRBJ2-7; TRBD1 is a possible D gene (6 bases). V lost 5 bases, J lost 5 bases, and 10 bases lay in between. The CDR3 extends over 12 amino acids. From germline, CDR1 is SGHVS and CDR2 FQNEAQ. The chain's CDR3 is CASSASGDEQYF. CDR3 sequence (DNA): TGTGCCAGCAGCGCATCAGGGGACGAGCAGTACTTC.

Only one count was recorded for this clone. This chain uses TRBV6-5 with TRBJ2-7; 8 bases are shared with TRBD2. This CDR3 spans 15 amino acids. Germline values: CDR1 MNHEY, CDR2 SVGAGI. J was trimmed by 2 bases and V by 4 bases; bases with no gene match: 7. The CDR3 coding sequence is TGTGCCAGCAGTTCCCCACGGGAGGGCCCCTACGAGCAGTACTTC. This codes for CASSSPREGPYEQYF.

V gene TRBV6-6 combines with J gene TRBJ1-5; 9 bases fit TRBD1. The V segment lost 1 base and the J segment 0 bases; nucleotides outside the gene matches: 1. Germline assignment: CDR1 MNHNY and CDR2 SVGAGI (reference sequence). This CDR3 is built from 16 residues. CDR3 DNA: TGTGCCAGCAGTTACTGGACAGGGGCTAGCAATCAGCCCCAGCATTTT. This translates into CASSYWTGASNQPQHF.